The 20 T cell receptor beta chains reported below all come from one sample, sequenced in a study of OX40 agonist ivuxolimab in advanced cancers. Clones were read by immunoSEQ multiplex PCR, and TCRdb kept only the in-frame ones, dropping some. The repertoire holds around 64,000 clones, with about nine tenths as singletons. Sequencing was performed on CD4+ or CD8+ T cells sorted from blood, taken in a trial of the OX40 agonist ivuxolimab. The receptors were gathered from an adult with an advanced solid tumor such as melanoma, head and neck, liver or kidney cancer.

The rearrangement joins TRBV10-2 to TRBJ1-1; the D is unclear. Germline CDR1 and CDR2: WSHSY and SAAADI. The CDR3 runs to 13 residues. V was trimmed by 3 bases and J by 1 base, leaving 6 bases between them. DNA of the CDR3: TGCGCCAGCAGTGAAACGTCGAACACTGAAGCTTTCTTT. This sequence encodes CASSETSNTEAFF.

The J gene is TRBJ1-2, the V gene TRBV4-1; D remains ambiguous. Germline-derived CDR1 and CDR2 are MGHRA and YSYEKL. This CDR3 region has 16 residues. The V gene lost 2 bases and the J gene lost 10 bases, with 23 bases spanning the gap. CDR3 protein: CASSQLAQYGSAAYTF. The CDR3, as DNA: TGCGCCAGCAGCCAATTGGCACAGTATGGATCCGCGGCCTACACCTTC.

V usage is TRBV5-6 and J usage is TRBJ2-7, with D possibly matching TRBD1 (5 bases). Germline values: CDR1 SGHDT, CDR2 YYEEEE. The length of the CDR3 is 15 residues. Trimming left V 1 base short and J 5 bases short, with 16 bases between. The CDR3 DNA is TGTGCCAGCAGCTTGCACGTTTCAGGGTACCACGAGCAGTACTTC. Protein: CASSLHVSGYHEQYF.

V gene TRBV7-2 combines with J gene TRBJ2-3; 9 bases are shared with TRBD1. CDR3 length equals 15 residues. The V and J ends lost 5 bases and 4 bases, in that order; junction bases with no gene match: 7. CDR1 and CDR2 (germline): SGHTA, FQGNSA. CDR3 sequence (DNA): TGTGCCAGCAGCCGGGGACAGGGTGTGGCAGATACGCAGTATTTT. Residues: CASSRGQGVADTQYF.

V is TRBV5-1 and J is TRBJ2-2; 11 bases fit TRBD2. The CDR3 is 16 residues long. Germline CDR1 is SGHRS and CDR2 is YFSETQ. J lost 0 bases, V lost 4 bases, and 2 bases had no gene match. The CDR3 DNA is TGCGCCAGCAGCACGGGACTAGCGGCGAACACCGGGGAGCTGTTTTTT. This gives the protein CASSTGLAANTGELFF.

J is TRBJ1-2 and V is TRBV6-5, with TRBD1 matching over 8 bases. The CDR3 is made up of 14 amino acids. Germline CDR1 and CDR2: MNHEY and SVGAGI. V shed 5 bases and J 8 bases; nucleotides not matched to a gene: 10. This CDR3 reads CASSTFQGARGYTF. Written as DNA, the CDR3 is TGTGCCAGCAGTACTTTCCAGGGGGCAAGGGGCTACACCTTC.

The rearrangement links TRBV5-4 to TRBJ2-7; D gene ambiguous. Germline lookup yields CDR1 SGHNT and CDR2 YYREEE (reference sequence). This CDR3 contains 12 residues. V lost 2 bases and J lost 2, with 5 bases in between. CDR3 sequence: CASSFQTYEQYF. The CDR3 DNA follows: TGTGCCAGCAGCTTTCAGACCTACGAGCAGTACTTC.

The chain employs TRBV2 and TRBJ1-5; D unclear. Germline lookup yields CDR1 SNHLY and CDR2 FYNNEI. Trimming took off 5 bases at V and 0 bases at J, with 11 bases between the two ends. This CDR3 spans 15 amino acids. The CDR3 region has the DNA TGTGCCAGCAGTCTAAACGGTGATAGCAATCAGCCCCAGCATTTT. Its protein is CASSLNGDSNQPQHF.

In this sample, this clone is medium-sized. The chain carries TRBV4-1 and TRBJ2-7, with 7 nucleotides matching TRBD1. Germline V gene lookup returns CDR1 MGHRA and CDR2 YSYEKL. This CDR3 has 14 amino acids. The ends lost 4 bases at V and 0 bases at J; junction bases unmatched: 3. This chain's CDR3 is CASSRGTASYEQYF. Here the CDR3 DNA reads TGCGCCAGCAGCCGGGGGACAGCCTCCTACGAGCAGTACTTC.

The rearrangement uses TRBV11-2 and TRBJ2-2; a possible D gene is TRBD1 (6 bases). The germline V and J ends were trimmed by 4 bases and 4 bases, with 19 bases remaining between them. This CDR3 comprises 17 residues. CDR1 is SGHAT, CDR2 FQNNGV, per germline. CDR3 region: CASSSLQGKLVTGELFF. The DNA for the CDR3 is TGTGCCAGCAGCTCCCTACAGGGAAAGTTGGTCACCGGGGAGCTGTTTTTT.

J is TRBJ1-4 and V is TRBV5-1; no clear D gene. This CDR3 is 15 amino acids long. Trimming left V 0 bases short and J 3 bases short, with 9 bases between. Germline V gene sequence: CDR1 SGHRS, CDR2 YFSETQ. Here the CDR3 reads CASSLGGSANEKLFF. In DNA, the CDR3 is TGCGCCAGCAGCTTGGGAGGCTCGGCTAATGAAAAACTGTTTTTT.

The chain couples TRBV7-2 to TRBJ1-3; unclear D gene. CDR1 and CDR2 from the germline V gene are SGHTA and FQGNSA. Trimming cost V 4 bases and J 5 bases, with 6 bases left between them. The CDR3 covers 12 residues. The CDR3 sequence: CASSSPRNTIYF. CDR3 nucleotide sequence: TGTGCCAGCAGCTCTCCACGAAACACCATATATTTT.

This chain links TRBV27 with TRBJ1-6; D remains ambiguous. CDR1 is MNHEY, CDR2 SMNVEV, per germline (reference sequence). Trimming pared 6 bases from V and 3 bases from J, leaving 15 bases between. CDR3 size: 16 residues. The CDR3 is CASRSGYGNYNSPLHF. The CDR3 coding sequence is TGTGCCAGCAGGTCTGGGTATGGGAACTATAATTCACCCCTCCACTTT.

The chain links TRBV21-1 to TRBJ1-3. TRBV21-1 is a recognized pseudogene. CDR3 length: 19 residues. Here the CDR3 reads CASSTGRERIARSGNTIYF. The CDR3 DNA follows: TGTGCCAGCAGCACCGGACGGGAAAGGATTGCTCGCTCTGGAAACACCATATATTTT.

This chain connects TRBV28 to TRBJ1-6; the D is unclear. The CDR3 spans 17 residues. Trimming shortened V by 2 bases and J by 9 bases, and 20 bases separated the two germline ends. From germline, CDR1 is MDHEN and CDR2 SYDVKM. In DNA, the CDR3 is TGTGCCAGCAGTTTACGGGTGCTAACCCCCAGGAGTTCACCCCTCCACTTT. It yields the protein CASSLRVLTPRSSPLHF.

The chain uses TRBV2 and TRBJ2-3; TRBD2 matches 13 bases. The V segment lost 7 bases and the J segment 8 bases; nucleotides outside the gene matches: 15. Germline assignment: CDR1 SNHLY and CDR2 FYNNEI. CDR3 length: 17 residues. The CDR3 nucleotides are TGTGCCAGCACCGCTCCGGGACTAGCGGGACGGGTGGGTACGCAGTATTTT. Amino acid sequence: CASTAPGLAGRVGTQYF.

This chain uses TRBV9 with TRBJ1-4; 9 positions agree with TRBD1. The CDR3 is made up of 14 amino acids. Trimming took 0 bases from V and 8 from J; bases not matched to a gene: 2. Germline loops: CDR1 SGDLS, CDR2 YYNGEE. Here the CDR3 DNA reads TGTGCCAGCAGCGTAGTGACAGGGGGAGAAAAACTGTTTTTT. Translated, it gives CASSVVTGGEKLFF.

V is TRBV6-1 and J is TRBJ1-1; 7 positions agree with TRBD1. The germline V gene encodes CDR1 MNHNS and CDR2 SASEGT. The CDR3 consists of 13 residues. The V segment lost 7 bases and the J segment 5 bases; nucleotides outside the gene matches: 7. CDR3 in amino acids: CASTLTGRTEAFF. The CDR3 DNA follows: TGTGCCAGCACCCTGACAGGGCGGACTGAAGCTTTCTTT.

This chain links TRBV30 with TRBJ1-2, with TRBD1 as a possible D gene (5 bases). Germline lookup yields CDR1 GTSNPN and CDR2 SVGIG (reference sequence). This CDR3 comprises 12 residues. The V gene lost 3 bases and the J gene lost 4 bases, with 9 bases spanning the gap. The CDR3 region is CAWSPGLYGYTF. The CDR3, as DNA: TGTGCCTGGAGCCCGGGGCTCTATGGCTACACCTTC.

The chain combines TRBV18 with TRBJ2-7, with TRBD2 as a possible D gene (5 bases). The CDR3 is made up of 14 amino acids. V was pared by 3 bases and J by 0 bases, with 9 bases between. Germline CDR1 is KGHSH and CDR2 is LQKENI. In DNA, the CDR3 is TGTGCCAGCTCACCGGGAGTGAGCTCCTACGAGCAGTACTTC. This gives the protein CASSPGVSSYEQYF. The entire variable domain, with the rest obtained from reference TRBV18 and TRBJ2-7, is as follows: NAGVMQNPRHLVRRRGQEARLRCSPMKGHSHVYWYRQLPEEGLKFMVYLQKENIIDESGMPKERFSAEFPKEGPSILRIQQVVRGDSAAYFCASSPGVSSYEQYFGPGTRLTVT.